These 2 T cell receptor beta chains share one sample of origin, sequenced in a study of CD8+CD57+ T cells in acquired aplastic anemia. Genomic DNA, serving as template, underwent TCR beta VDJ and CDR3 profiling. Each CDR3 protein is one row after TCRdb ran MiXCR on the reads. In the table there are more than 150,000 distinct CDR3 sequences, around 45% of which are singletons. Patients chosen for sequencing had shown CD8+CD57+ cell expansion by flow cytometry. Sequences were obtained from sorted CD4+, CD8+, or CD8+CD57+ T cells (not recorded which) from PBMCs. The receptors were sampled from a human donor with aplastic anemia.

This chain connects TRBV2 to TRBJ2-3, with D perhaps matching TRBD1 (5 bases). The germline CDR1 and CDR2 sequences are SNHLY and FYNNEI. The CDR3 loop spans 15 amino acids. V was trimmed by 1 base and J by 0 bases, leaving 8 bases between them. CDR3 in amino acids: CASSEGTSSTDTQYF. The CDR3, as DNA: TGTGCCAGCAGTGAAGGGACAAGTAGCACAGATACGCAGTATTTT.

This clonotype was seen only once. This rearrangement joins TRBV5-4 to TRBJ2-3, with a weak D call TRBD2 (6 bases). From germline, CDR1 is SGHNT and CDR2 YYREEE (reference sequence). Deletions cut 1 base from V and 2 bases from J, with 8 bases between. The CDR3 spans 14 residues. This CDR3 reads CASSLRGSTDTQYF. CDR3 coding DNA: TGTGCCAGCAGCTTGCGGGGGTCCACAGATACGCAGTATTTT.